These 14 T cell receptor beta chains originate from one sample sequenced in a study of cytomegalovirus exposure and HLA in healthy donors. TCRdb keeps only in-frame clones here, not all; method: immunoSEQ multiplex PCR. The sample includes about 260,000 clones, 90% of them seen just once. Specimen: PBMCs. Receptor source: a woman in her thirties in good health and CMV-seronegative.

This rearrangement joins TRBV6-5 to TRBJ1-1, with D possibly matching TRBD1 (5 bases). V lost 8 bases, J lost 1 base, and 11 bases lay in between. The CDR3 has 13 residues. Germline lookup yields CDR1 MNHEY and CDR2 SVGAGI. The CDR3 region has the DNA TGTGCCAGCTCTCGGGGGAAGAACACTGAAGCTTTCTTT. This encodes CASSRGKNTEAFF.

The chain joins TRBV27 to TRBJ2-5; D might be TRBD2 (5 bases). V gave up 9 bases and J gave up 6 bases, with 17 bases separating them. Germline CDR1 and CDR2: MNHEY and SMNVEV (reference sequence). This CDR3 is 13 amino acids long. Here the CDR3 reads CARIPREGKTQYF. CDR3 sequence (DNA): TGTGCCAGAATTCCCCGTGAGGGAAAGACCCAGTACTTC.

This clone has a single count. The CDR3 nucleotides read TGTGCCAGCAGCGCCGAGGCACTACCCGGCTCCTACGAGCAGTACTTC. This sequence encodes CASSAEALPGSYEQYF. This chain joins TRBV9 and TRBJ2-7, with D hard to call. The CDR3 spans 16 residues. The germline V gene encodes CDR1 SGDLS and CDR2 YYNGEE. V was clipped by 3 bases and J by 0 bases, with 16 bases between them.

In regard to this clone: A junction boundary mismatches the germline segment, possibly from a read error. The V gene is TRBV5-4, the J gene TRBJ2-2; 7 positions agree with TRBD1. CDR3 length equals 13 residues. CDR1 SGHNT and CDR2 YYREEE come from the germline V gene (reference sequence). CDR3 residues: CASSLGQGDWPSF. The CDR3 nucleotides are TGTGCCAGCAGCTTGGGGCAGGGGGATTGGCCGTCCTTT.

V is TRBV9 and J is TRBJ1-2; weak D call: TRBD1 (5 bases). Germline V gene sequence: CDR1 SGDLS, CDR2 YYNGEE. Trimming left V 0 bases short and J 5 bases short, with 11 bases between. This CDR3 has 14 amino acids. DNA of the CDR3: TGTGCCAGCAGCGTAGGGGACGGAAGTTATGGCTACACCTTC. Translated: CASSVGDGSYGYTF.

The J gene is TRBJ2-3, the V gene TRBV7-3, with 8 bases fitting TRBD2. After removal of 5 bases from V and 3 bases from J, the junction contained 10 bases not matched to a gene. Germline CDR1 is SGHTA and CDR2 is FQGTGA. This CDR3 has 16 amino acids. The CDR3 here is CASSPMSGSSTDTQYF. DNA of the CDR3: TGTGCCAGCAGCCCGATGAGCGGGAGTTCGACAGATACGCAGTATTTT.

CDR3 residues: CASSLPTKRAGNTEAFF. The DNA of the CDR3 is TGTGCCAGCAGCCTCCCGACAAAAAGGGCAGGGAACACTGAAGCTTTCTTT. The chain couples TRBV7-6 to TRBJ1-1; no reliable D call. This CDR3 has 17 amino acids. From germline, CDR1 is SGHVS and CDR2 FNYEAQ. Trimming took off 5 bases at V and 1 base at J, with 20 bases between the two ends.

In regard to this clone: Relative to the germline gene, one junction end is altered; a read error may explain this. J is TRBJ2-3 and V is TRBV6-1; D possibly corresponds to TRBD2 (6 bases). CDR3 length: 14 amino acids. Germline loops: CDR1 MNHNS, CDR2 SASEGT. Here the CDR3 DNA reads TGTGCCAGCAGCGACCGGGGGAGCACGGATACGCAGTATTTT. Amino acid sequence: CASSDRGSTDTQYF.

This clone has a single count. J is TRBJ1-1 and V is TRBV19, with 7 bases lining up with TRBD1. V lost 5 bases to trimming and J lost 1 base; unmatched junction nucleotides: 7. This CDR3 is 15 amino acids long. CDR1 LNHDA and CDR2 SQIVND come from the germline V gene (reference sequence). CDR3 coding DNA: TGTGCCAGTAGTCCCCGACAGGGACCGAACACTGAAGCTTTCTTT. It codes for CASSPRQGPNTEAFF.

This sequence joins TRBV30 and TRBJ2-1; D may be TRBD2 (5 bases). The V gene lost 3 bases and the J gene lost 1 base, with 7 bases spanning the gap. CDR1 is GTSNPN, CDR2 SVGIG, per germline (reference sequence). The CDR3 runs 13 residues. The DNA for the CDR3 is TGTGCCTGGAGGGGGAGTTCCTACAATGAGCAGTTCTTC. Translation: CAWRGSSYNEQFF.

This chain links TRBV19 with TRBJ1-2; the match to TRBD1 covers 12 bases. The CDR3 loop spans 16 amino acids. The germline V gene has CDR1 LNHDA and CDR2 SQIVND (reference sequence). V gave up 7 bases and J gave up 4 bases; unmatched junction bases: 10. CDR3 amino acids: CASTTPGQGASYGYTF. The CDR3 DNA sequence: TGTGCCAGTACAACTCCGGGACAGGGGGCATCCTATGGCTACACCTTC.

This chain connects TRBV30 to TRBJ2-1, with 7 bases fitting TRBD2. The ends lost 7 bases at V and 7 bases at J; junction bases unmatched: 10. The CDR3 is 13 amino acids. Germline V gene sequence: CDR1 GTSNPN, CDR2 SVGIG (reference sequence). The CDR3 DNA reads as TGTGCCTTATCGGGCCTAGCGGTTAATGAGCAGTTCTTC. Translating gives CALSGLAVNEQFF.

This clone occurred once. This chain links TRBV14 with TRBJ2-6; D is unclear. The CDR3 has 17 residues. Between the trimmed V and J ends, which lost 0 bases and 4 bases, there was a span of 13 bases. Germline V CDR1 and CDR2: SGHDN, FVKESK. CDR3 sequence: CASSQEPGSPGANVLTF. CDR3 DNA: TGTGCCAGCAGCCAAGAACCAGGATCACCAGGGGCCAACGTCCTGACTTTC.

The rearrangement links TRBV9 to TRBJ2-6; 10 nucleotides agree with TRBD1. CDR3 size: 17 residues. Losses at the gene ends were 3 bases for V and 1 base for J; bases not matched to a gene: 4. Germline lookup yields CDR1 SGDLS and CDR2 YYNGEE. Here the CDR3 DNA reads TGTGCCAGCAGCGACGACAGGGGGCATTCTGGGGCCAACGTCCTGACTTTC. Protein product: CASSDDRGHSGANVLTF.